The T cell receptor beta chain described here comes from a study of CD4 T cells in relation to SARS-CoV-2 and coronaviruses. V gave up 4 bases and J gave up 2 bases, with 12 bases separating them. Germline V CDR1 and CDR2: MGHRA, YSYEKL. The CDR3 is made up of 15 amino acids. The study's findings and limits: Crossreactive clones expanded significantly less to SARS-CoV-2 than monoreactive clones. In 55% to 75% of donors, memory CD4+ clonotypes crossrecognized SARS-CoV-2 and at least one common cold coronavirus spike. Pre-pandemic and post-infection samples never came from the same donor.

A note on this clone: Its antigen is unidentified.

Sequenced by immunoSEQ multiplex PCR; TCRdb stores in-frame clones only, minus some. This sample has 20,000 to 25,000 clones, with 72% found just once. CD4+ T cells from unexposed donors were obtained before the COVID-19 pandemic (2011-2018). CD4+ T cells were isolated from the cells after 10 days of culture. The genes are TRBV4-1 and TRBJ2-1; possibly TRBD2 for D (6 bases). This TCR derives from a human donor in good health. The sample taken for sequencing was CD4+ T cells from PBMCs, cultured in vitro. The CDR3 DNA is TGCGCCAGCAGCCCTGGGACTTCCGCCTACAATGAGCAGTTCTTC. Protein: CASSPGTSAYNEQFF.